This T cell receptor (beta chain) was retrieved from a study of a mutant IDH1 vaccine in newly diagnosed glioma. Sample time point: week 23, last vaccination. Vaccine doses each comprised 300 ug of mutant IDH1 20-mer peptide, with topical imiquimod. Germline V gene lookup returns CDR1 SGHVS and CDR2 FNYEAQ. The CDR3 length is 17 residues. Trimming removed 5 bases from V and 6 bases from J; junction bases left unmatched: 14. TCRdb's copy holds only in-frame clones and misses some; the assay was immunoSEQ multiplex PCR. Of about 65,000 clones listed, 70% to 90% are singletons. Points on this clone: What it binds is unknown.

The chain carries TRBV7-6 and TRBJ2-2, with 8 bases identical to TRBD2. This receptor was obtained from a young man with glioma. This sample comprised PBMCs, obtained from a glioma patient whose treatment included an IDH1 peptide vaccine. The CDR3 region is CASSHGPGLGIAGELFF. In DNA, the CDR3 is TGTGCCAGCAGCCACGGACCGGGACTAGGTATCGCCGGGGAGCTGTTTTTT.